The 28 T cell receptor beta chains given below trace back to one sample, sequenced in a study of T cells in Graves' hyperthyroidism and ophthalmopathy. Amplification of TCR beta CDR3 regions was performed using RNA transcripts as template. Carried out on the TCR CDR3, a first-round RT-PCR used the HTBI primer set. TCRdb used MiXCR to reprocess the multiplex PCR reads, holding one entry per CDR3 protein. The repertoire holds 330,000 or so distinct CDR3 sequences, with around 18% as singletons. Specimen: blood. The receptors here all came from a woman aged 40 to 50 with Graves' ophthalmopathy.

This clonotype occurred many times. The chain uses TRBV24-1 and TRBJ1-1, with D perhaps matching TRBD1 (6 bases). V lost 7 bases to trimming and J lost 6 bases, with 14 bases between them. CDR1 is KGHDR and CDR2 is SFDVKD in the germline V gene. This CDR3 is built from 13 residues. The CDR3: CATRGQGMSEAFF. The DNA of the CDR3 is TGTGCCACCAGAGGTCAGGGGATGTCTGAAGCTTTCTTT.

The rearrangement joins TRBV7-9 to TRBJ1-1, with D possibly matching TRBD1 (5 bases). From germline, CDR1 is SEHNR and CDR2 FQNEAQ (reference sequence). The CDR3 loop spans 13 amino acids. Deletions cut 5 bases from V and 5 bases from J, with 12 bases between. In nucleotides, the CDR3 is TGTGCCAGCAGCCCCCAGTCAGGGACTGAAGCTTTCTTT. Amino acids: CASSPQSGTEAFF.

This clonotype was counted ten times or more. This chain uses TRBV12-3 or TRBV12-4 with TRBJ1-1; D is uncertain. CDR3 length: 13 amino acids. Trimming cost V 3 bases and J 4 bases, with 9 bases left between them. The CDR3 loop is CASSLNGATEAFF. The CDR3 DNA reads TGTGCCAGCAGTTTGAACGGCGCCACTGAAGCTTTCTTT.

V usage is TRBV6-1 and J usage is TRBJ1-5; D may be TRBD1 (5 bases). Trimming removed 4 bases at V and 4 bases at J, with 8 bases between. The CDR3 consists of 13 residues. The germline V gene encodes CDR1 MNHNS and CDR2 SASEGT. The CDR3 nucleotides are TGTGCCAGCAGTGGCAGGGTAAATCAGCCCCAGCATTTT. It encodes CASSGRVNQPQHF.

This clonotype was recorded at least ten times. V usage is TRBV28 and J usage is TRBJ2-6, with a weak D call TRBD1 (6 bases). V was trimmed by 5 bases and J by 1 base, leaving 18 bases between them. CDR3 length equals 18 residues. CDR1 and CDR2 from the germline V gene are MDHEN and SYDVKM. CDR3 DNA: TGTGCCAGCAGTGAGACAGGTTCTCCCCTTTCTGGGGCCAACGTCCTGACTTTC. The encoded protein is CASSETGSPLSGANVLTF.

This clonotype was observed many times. The gene calls are TRBV18 and TRBJ2-2, with D perhaps matching TRBD1 (5 bases). The CDR3 length is 15 residues. V was pared by 6 bases and J by 4 bases, with 15 bases between. Germline assignment: CDR1 KGHSH and CDR2 LQKENI. The CDR3 DNA follows: TGTGCCAGCTCGTTACGACAGATCTTCACCGGGGAGCTGTTTTTT. It specifies CASSLRQIFTGELFF.

At least ten counts were recorded for this clonotype. V and J are TRBV28 and TRBJ1-6; 7 bases align to TRBD1. V lost 8 bases to trimming and J lost 7 bases; unmatched junction nucleotides: 5. The CDR3 loop spans 13 amino acids. Germline V gives CDR1 MDHEN, CDR2 SYDVKM. The CDR3 here is CASQGQQNSPLHF. CDR3 bases: TGTGCCAGCCAGGGACAGCAGAATTCACCCCTCCACTTT.

This clonotype was seen repeatedly, ten times or more. The chain is built from TRBV12-3 or TRBV12-4 and TRBJ1-5, with D uncertain. Trimming stripped 2 bases from V and 5 bases from J, with 10 bases between. The CDR3 covers 14 residues. In DNA form, the CDR3 reads TGTGCCAGCAGTTTAAGGCCCCGAGATCAGCCCCAGCATTTT. This translates into CASSLRPRDQPQHF.

This clonotype was counted many times. The gene calls are TRBV12-3 or TRBV12-4 and TRBJ2-5; a possible D gene is TRBD1 (5 bases). The V end lost 2 bases, the J end lost 5 bases, and 6 bases lay between the germline ends. The CDR3 covers 12 residues. For the CDR3, the DNA is TGTGCCAGCAGTTTAAAGGGGGAGACCCAGTACTTC. Protein sequence: CASSLKGETQYF.

In this sample, this clonotype turned up a few times. The V gene is TRBV28, the J gene TRBJ2-4; unclear D gene. This CDR3 has 14 residues. Germline V CDR1 and CDR2: MDHEN, SYDVKM. V was pared by 4 bases and J by 5 bases, with 12 bases between. The CDR3 nucleotides are TGTGCCAGCAGTTCCCGACAAAGACAAAACATTCAGTACTTC. It yields the protein CASSSRQRQNIQYF.

This clonotype was counted ten times or more. The V gene is TRBV18, the J gene TRBJ1-5, with a tentative D call TRBD1 (5 bases). CDR3 size: 14 residues. The V gene lost 3 bases and the J gene lost 3 bases, with 9 bases spanning the gap. Germline loops: CDR1 KGHSH, CDR2 LQKENI. This CDR3 reads CASSPNRNNQPQHF. The CDR3 coding sequence is TGTGCCAGCTCACCGAACAGGAACAATCAGCCCCAGCATTTT.

At least ten counts were recorded for this clonotype. The chain uses TRBV6-5 and TRBJ1-3; 9 bases match TRBD1. This CDR3 has 15 residues. CDR1 and CDR2 from the germline V gene are MNHEY and SVGAGI. J lost 4 bases, V lost 7 bases, and 8 bases had no gene match. DNA for the CDR3: TGTGCCAGCATACAGCACAGGGGGCGAGGAAACACCATATATTTT. Protein product: CASIQHRGRGNTIYF.

This clonotype was recorded many times. CDR3 amino acids: CASSYSGHFDYGYTF. In nucleotides, the CDR3 is TGTGCCAGCAGTTACTCAGGACATTTTGACTATGGCTACACCTTC. The rearrangement uses TRBV6-5 and TRBJ1-2; D is possibly TRBD1 (5 bases). The germline V gene has CDR1 MNHEY and CDR2 SVGAGI. The CDR3 is 15 residues long. The V gene lost 0 bases and the J gene lost 3 bases, with 11 bases spanning the gap.

This clonotype was seen a few times. The J gene is TRBJ1-1, the V gene TRBV6-5; no clear D. V lost 2 bases, J lost 3 bases, and 7 bases lay in between. The CDR3 sequence is 13 residues long. Germline values: CDR1 MNHEY, CDR2 SVGAGI. Here the CDR3 reads CASSYVPDTEAFF. The CDR3 coding sequence is TGTGCCAGCAGTTACGTTCCGGACACTGAAGCTTTCTTT.

This clonotype was found many times. This CDR3 reads CASSDGDYKETQYF. The CDR3 DNA follows: TGTGCCAGCAGTGATGGGGACTATAAAGAGACCCAGTACTTC. The rearrangement uses TRBV2 and TRBJ2-5; TRBD2 aligns across 7 bases. Trimming at V came to 3 bases and at J to 3 bases, leaving 4 bases not matched to a gene. This CDR3 has 14 residues. Germline assignment: CDR1 SNHLY and CDR2 FYNNEI.

The V call is TRBV29-1, the J call TRBJ1-1; D is undetermined. Germline-derived CDR1 and CDR2 are SQVTM and ANQGSEA. Trimming shortened V by 7 bases and J by 3 bases, and 18 bases separated the two germline ends. CDR3 size: 14 residues. Written as DNA, the CDR3 is TGCAGCGCGGGAGTAGGGAGGCGCGACACTGAAGCTTTCTTT. Its protein is CSAGVGRRDTEAFF.

This clonotype was recorded at least ten times. The chain is built from TRBV29-1 and TRBJ2-6; 14 bases align to TRBD2. V lost 1 base, J lost 3 bases, and 8 bases stayed unmatched. The germline V gene has CDR1 SQVTM and CDR2 ANQGSEA. The CDR3 is 19 amino acids. CDR3 sequence reads: CSVEAGTSGSGGGANVLTF. Written as DNA, the CDR3 is TGCAGCGTTGAAGCCGGGACTAGCGGGAGCGGTGGTGGGGCCAACGTCCTGACTTTC.

The table lists this clonotype with many counts. The chain is built from TRBV27 and TRBJ2-6; D ambiguous. The ends were cut back, 5 bases at V and 0 bases at J, with 8 bases in the middle. CDR1 and CDR2 from the germline V gene are MNHEY and SMNVEV (reference sequence). The CDR3 has 15 residues. As DNA, the CDR3 is TGTGCCAGCAGTCGCCCGACCTCTGGGGCCAACGTCCTGACTTTC. Translation gives CASSRPTSGANVLTF.

The chain combines TRBV11-2 with TRBJ2-7, with D perhaps being TRBD1 or TRBD2 (5 bases each). From germline, CDR1 is SGHAT and CDR2 FQNNGV. The CDR3 loop spans 13 amino acids. Trimming stripped 6 bases from V and 5 bases from J, with 14 bases between. The CDR3 region has the DNA TGTGCCAGCAGGAGGGACGTGGCGGACGAGCAGTACTTC. Encoded protein: CASRRDVADEQYF.

This clonotype has at least ten counts. This chain uses TRBV2 with TRBJ1-2; no firm D call. This CDR3 region has 14 residues. With 2 bases removed from V and 0 bases from J, the gap between germline ends came to 7 bases. Germline-derived CDR1 and CDR2 are SNHLY and FYNNEI. The CDR3 DNA reads as TGTGCCAGCAGTGAATCCGGAGCTAACTATGGCTACACCTTC. Protein sequence: CASSESGANYGYTF.

The V and J genes are TRBV4-3 and TRBJ1-2; TRBD1 is a possible D gene (5 bases). V gave up 0 bases and J gave up 7 bases, with 15 bases separating them. Germline V gives CDR1 LGHNA, CDR2 YSLEER. The CDR3 is made up of 15 amino acids. CDR3 residues: CASSQDPRGEAGYTF. The CDR3 nucleotides read TGCGCCAGCAGCCAAGATCCGCGGGGGGAGGCTGGCTACACCTTC.

This clonotype has ten or more counts. V is TRBV5-1 and J is TRBJ2-2; 11 positions match TRBD2. The CDR3 extends over 16 amino acids. The ends lost 4 bases at V and 4 bases at J; junction bases unmatched: 6. Germline CDR1 reads SGHRS; CDR2 reads YFSETQ. The CDR3: CASSHRTSGSTGELFF. The CDR3 DNA is TGCGCCAGCAGCCACCGGACTAGCGGGTCCACCGGGGAGCTGTTTTTT.

This clonotype was found many times. The chain carries TRBV2 and TRBJ2-7, with 7 positions matching TRBD2. CDR1 is SNHLY, CDR2 FYNNEI, per germline. The CDR3 is 17 residues long. V was pared by 2 bases and J by 0 bases, with 10 bases of the junction left unmatched. Here the CDR3 DNA reads TGTGCCAGCAGTGAATCCGGGCCCGGGGGGTACTCCTACGAGCAGTACTTC. Protein product: CASSESGPGGYSYEQYF.

This clonotype was observed many times. The chain couples TRBV7-3 to TRBJ1-1; TRBD1 aligns across 8 bases. Per the germline V gene, CDR1 is SGHTA and CDR2 is FQGTGA. This CDR3 is built from 14 residues. With V trimmed by 4 bases and J by 4 bases, 5 bases remained unmatched. The CDR3 is CASSSGQVGTEAFF. The CDR3, as DNA: TGTGCCAGCAGCTCGGGACAGGTTGGCACTGAAGCTTTCTTT.

This clonotype has at least ten counts. This chain connects TRBV6-5 to TRBJ2-2; the D gene could be TRBD1 or TRBD2 (6 bases each). The CDR3 spans 16 residues. Germline V gene data show CDR1 as MNHEY and CDR2 as SVGAGI. The V gene lost 0 bases and the J gene lost 4 bases, with 12 bases spanning the gap. The CDR3, as DNA: TGTGCCAGCAGTTACTCGAGGGGGGCCATCACCGGGGAGCTGTTTTTT. This translates into CASSYSRGAITGELFF.

The gene calls are TRBV6-1 and TRBJ1-1; no clear D gene. Trimming left V 6 bases short and J 6 bases short, with 20 bases between. The CDR3 extends over 15 amino acids. Looked up from germline, CDR1 is MNHNS and CDR2 is SASEGT. The CDR3 DNA reads as TGTGCCAGCAGAGCCCCATCCGTTGTCAGCCCTGAAGCTTTCTTT. It codes for CASRAPSVVSPEAFF.

This chain joins TRBV27 and TRBJ2-7; D is tentatively TRBD1 or TRBD2 (5 bases each). There are 15 residues in the CDR3. Germline V gives CDR1 MNHEY, CDR2 SMNVEV (reference sequence). With 3 bases removed from V and 7 bases from J, the gap between germline ends came to 19 bases. CDR3: CASSLYRRDGLEQYF. The CDR3 region has the DNA TGTGCCAGCAGTTTGTACCGCCGGGACGGTCTGGAGCAGTACTTC.

The sample holds many counts of this clonotype. This chain links TRBV11-2 with TRBJ2-2; 10 bases are shared with TRBD2. V was pared by 5 bases and J by 5 bases, with 8 bases of the junction left unmatched. The germline CDR1 and CDR2 sequences are SGHAT and FQNNGV. CDR3 length: 16 residues. CDR3 in DNA: TGTGCCAGCAGCCCGCCTAGCGGGGGTGAGACCGGGGAGCTGTTTTTT. It specifies CASSPPSGGETGELFF. Variable domain in full (rest from reference TRBV11-2 and TRBJ2-2): EAGVAQSPRYKIIEKRQSVAFWCNPISGHATLYWYQQILGQGPKLLIQFQNNGVVDDSQLPKDRFSAERLKGVDSTLKIQPAKLEDSAVYLCASSPPSGGETGELFFGEGSRLTVL.